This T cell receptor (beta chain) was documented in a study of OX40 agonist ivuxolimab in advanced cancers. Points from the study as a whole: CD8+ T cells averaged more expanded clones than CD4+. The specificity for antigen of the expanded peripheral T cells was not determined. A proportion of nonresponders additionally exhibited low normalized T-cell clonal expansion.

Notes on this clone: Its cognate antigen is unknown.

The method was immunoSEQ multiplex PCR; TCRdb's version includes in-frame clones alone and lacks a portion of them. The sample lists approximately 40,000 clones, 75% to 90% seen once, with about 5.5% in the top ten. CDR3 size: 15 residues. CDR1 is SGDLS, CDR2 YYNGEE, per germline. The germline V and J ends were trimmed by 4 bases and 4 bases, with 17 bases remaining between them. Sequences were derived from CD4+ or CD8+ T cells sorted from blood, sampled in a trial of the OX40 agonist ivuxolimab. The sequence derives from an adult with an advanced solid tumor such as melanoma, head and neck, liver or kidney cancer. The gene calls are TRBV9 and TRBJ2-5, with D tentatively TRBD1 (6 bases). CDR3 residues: CASSLGSDRGETQYF. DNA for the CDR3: TGTGCCAGCAGCCTAGGGTCGGACAGAGGAGAGACCCAGTACTTC.